In this sample, the clone carrying this T cell receptor beta chain turned up once. Those who participated ranged in age from roughly 18 to 90 years and resided in 20 to 25 US areas. In the original analysis: Cell counts per sample came from amplifying reference gene primers. Produced via immunoSEQ multiplex PCR; TCRdb's table is partial and in-frame only. V and J calls and clone size are copied from that table; D and trimming were computed from the DNA. The table shows 260,000 or so clones, with roughly 87% occurring only once. The sample comes from a study of blood T cell repertoires in COVID-19. The V gene's germline CDR1 is LNHDA and CDR2 SQIVND (reference sequence). V lost 7 bases to trimming and J lost 4 bases, with 14 bases between them. This CDR3 has 14 residues.

The specimen sequenced was PBMCs or T cells enriched from blood (not recorded which). The rearrangement uses TRBV19 and TRBJ1-5, with D maybe TRBD1 (6 bases). This sequence was found in a woman aged 25 to 39 with acute COVID-19. The CDR3 region has the DNA TGTGCCAGTATCCCCAAGGACAGAAATCAGCCCCAGCATTTT. The encoded protein is CASIPKDRNQPQHF.